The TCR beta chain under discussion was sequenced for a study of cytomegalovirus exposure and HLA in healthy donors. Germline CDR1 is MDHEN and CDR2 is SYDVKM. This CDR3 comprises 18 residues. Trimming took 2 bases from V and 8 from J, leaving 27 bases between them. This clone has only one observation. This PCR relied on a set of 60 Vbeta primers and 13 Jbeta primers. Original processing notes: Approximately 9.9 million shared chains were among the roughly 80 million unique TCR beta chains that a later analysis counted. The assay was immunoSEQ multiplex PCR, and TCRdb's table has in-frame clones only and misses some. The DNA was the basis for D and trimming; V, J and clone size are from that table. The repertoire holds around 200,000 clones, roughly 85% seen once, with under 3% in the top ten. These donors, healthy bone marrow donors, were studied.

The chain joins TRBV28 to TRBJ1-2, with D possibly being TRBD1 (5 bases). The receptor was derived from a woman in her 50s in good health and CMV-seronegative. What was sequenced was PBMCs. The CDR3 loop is CASSLNGGAGPKNGGYTF. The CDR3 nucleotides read TGTGCCAGCAGTTTAAACGGTGGAGCGGGACCTAAAAATGGGGGCTACACCTTC.